The rows below give T cell receptor beta chains drawn from one sample of a study of glioma-infiltrating T cells after dendritic cell vaccination. The repertoire was sequenced with immunoSEQ multiplex PCR; TCRdb's copy has only in-frame clones and lacks some. The top ten hold approximately 8.9% of the sample, which has tens of thousands of clones, 70% to 90% seen once. This sample comprised blood, obtained after dendritic cell vaccination. The source is a human donor with glioblastoma. Both conserved end residues are part of each CDR3. The D gene is left open where the match is weak. Clone size is not always given. Where it is, it says once, few, many or a class for expanded clones.

v_gene: TRBV6-5; abundance: .; j_gene: TRBJ2-3; d_gene: .; CDR3aa: CASSLDVGRTDTQYF; CDR3nt: TGTGCCAGCAGCCTCGACGTGGGGCGAACAGATACGCAGTATTTT
v_gene: TRBV5-1; abundance: .; j_gene: TRBJ1-2; d_gene: TRBD1; CDR3aa: CASSWGDRNYGYTF; CDR3nt: TGCGCCAGCAGCTGGGGGGACAGGAACTATGGCTACACCTTC
v_gene: TRBV6-5; abundance: .; j_gene: TRBJ2-2; d_gene: TRBD1; CDR3aa: CASSRQGANTGELFF; CDR3nt: TGTGCCAGCAGCCGACAGGGGGCGAACACCGGGGAGCTGTTTTTT
v_gene: TRBV6-4; abundance: .; j_gene: TRBJ2-1; d_gene: TRBD2; CDR3aa: CASSDTSAGEQFF; CDR3nt: TGTGCCAGCAGTGACACTAGCGCCGGTGAGCAGTTCTTC
v_gene: TRBV11-2; abundance: .; j_gene: TRBJ1-1; d_gene: .; CDR3aa: CASSFRGNTEAFF; CDR3nt: TGTGCCAGCAGCTTTAGGGGGAACACTGAAGCTTTCTTT
v_gene: TRBV28; abundance: .; j_gene: TRBJ1-1; d_gene: .; CDR3aa: CASTNPGRGTEAFF; CDR3nt: TGTGCCAGCACGAACCCGGGCCGGGGAACTGAAGCTTTCTTT
v_gene: TRBV6-5; abundance: .; j_gene: TRBJ2-7; d_gene: .; CDR3aa: CASSAVGHRSYEQYF; CDR3nt: TGTGCCAGCAGTGCGGTAGGACATAGGTCTTACGAGCAGTACTTC
v_gene: TRBV30; abundance: once; j_gene: TRBJ1-1; d_gene: .; CDR3aa: CAWSYFTEAFF; CDR3nt: TGTGCCTGGAGCTACTTCACTGAAGCTTTCTTT
v_gene: TRBV13; abundance: .; j_gene: TRBJ2-7; d_gene: TRBD2; CDR3aa: CASSPTSGGEIQQYF; CDR3nt: TGTGCCAGCAGCCCGACTAGCGGGGGGGAGATTCAGCAGTACTTC
v_gene: TRBV4-2; abundance: .; j_gene: TRBJ2-7; d_gene: TRBD2; CDR3aa: CASSQDFGTSSYEQYF; CDR3nt: TGTGCCAGCAGCCAAGATTTTGGGACTAGTAGTTACGAGCAGTACTTC
v_gene: TRBV10-2; abundance: once; j_gene: TRBJ2-7; d_gene: .; CDR3aa: CASSGMIDSSFEQYF; CDR3nt: TGCGCCAGCAGTGGAATGATTGACAGCTCCTTCGAGCAGTACTTC
v_gene: TRBV19; abundance: .; j_gene: TRBJ1-2; d_gene: TRBD1; CDR3aa: CASSQDRDQGYTF; CDR3nt: TGTGCCAGTAGTCAAGACAGGGACCAAGGCTACACCTTC
v_gene: TRBV9; abundance: .; j_gene: TRBJ2-1; d_gene: TRBD2; CDR3aa: CASSVGRGVDNEQFF; CDR3nt: TGTGCCAGCAGCGTAGGCCGGGGGGTTGACAATGAGCAGTTCTTC
v_gene: TRBV7-9; abundance: .; j_gene: TRBJ2-6; d_gene: .; CDR3aa: CASSVSGANVLTF; CDR3nt: TGTGCCAGCTCAGTCTCTGGGGCCAACGTCCTGACTTTC
v_gene: TRBV7-9; abundance: .; j_gene: TRBJ2-2; d_gene: .; CDR3aa: CASPRGTYTGELFF; CDR3nt: TGTGCCAGCCCAAGGGGGACGTACACCGGGGAGCTGTTTTTT
v_gene: TRBV27; abundance: .; j_gene: TRBJ1-1; d_gene: .; CDR3aa: CASSLYSGDTPSDEAFF; CDR3nt: TGTGCCAGCAGTTTATACAGCGGGGACACACCTTCGGATGAAGCTTTCTTT
v_gene: TRBV9; abundance: .; j_gene: TRBJ2-1; d_gene: TRBD1; CDR3aa: CASSPHKRGQLYNEQFF; CDR3nt: TGTGCCAGCAGCCCCCACAAGAGGGGACAGTTATACAATGAGCAGTTCTTC
v_gene: TRBV30; abundance: .; j_gene: TRBJ2-7; d_gene: .; CDR3aa: CAWGLHYEQYF; CDR3nt: TGTGCCTGGGGACTACACTACGAGCAGTACTTC
v_gene: TRBV7-9; abundance: few; j_gene: TRBJ2-7; d_gene: TRBD2; CDR3aa: CASSSLAGTYEQYF; CDR3nt: TGTGCCAGCAGCTCGCTAGCGGGGACCTACGAGCAGTACTTC
v_gene: TRBV6-5; abundance: .; j_gene: TRBJ1-1; d_gene: .; CDR3aa: CASSYEGRAFF; CDR3nt: TGTGCCAGCAGTTATGAAGGGAGAGCTTTCTTT
v_gene: TRBV6-6; abundance: once; j_gene: TRBJ1-5; d_gene: TRBD1; CDR3aa: CASRLGTANQPQHF; CDR3nt: TGTGCCAGCAGGCTAGGGACAGCCAATCAGCCCCAGCATTTT
v_gene: TRBV25-1; abundance: .; j_gene: TRBJ2-7; d_gene: .; CDR3aa: CASSETGASGGGPYEQYF; CDR3nt: TGTGCCAGCAGTGAAACAGGGGCGTCGGGGGGGGGACCATACGAGCAGTACTTC
v_gene: TRBV27; abundance: .; j_gene: TRBJ2-3; d_gene: .; CDR3aa: CASSIPSTDTQYF; CDR3nt: TGTGCCAGCAGTATCCCTAGCACAGATACGCAGTATTTT
v_gene: TRBV9; abundance: .; j_gene: TRBJ2-2; d_gene: .; CDR3aa: CASSAWTGTNTGELFF; CDR3nt: TGTGCCAGCAGCGCGTGGACTGGAACGAACACCGGGGAGCTGTTTTTT
v_gene: TRBV25-1; abundance: .; j_gene: TRBJ2-1; d_gene: .; CDR3aa: CASSEGTHNEQFF; CDR3nt: TGTGCCAGCAGTGAAGGCACCCACAATGAGCAGTTCTTC
v_gene: TRBV2; abundance: .; j_gene: TRBJ1-5; d_gene: .; CDR3aa: CASSLRQFQPQHF; CDR3nt: TGTGCCAGCAGTCTCCGACAGTTCCAGCCCCAGCATTTT
v_gene: TRBV6-4; abundance: .; j_gene: TRBJ1-2; d_gene: TRBD1; CDR3aa: CASSESPGTVYGYTF; CDR3nt: TGTGCCAGCAGTGAATCCCCCGGGACAGTTTATGGCTACACCTTC
v_gene: TRBV5-6; abundance: .; j_gene: TRBJ1-3; d_gene: .; CDR3aa: CASSLVAGPGNTIYF; CDR3nt: TGTGCCAGCAGCTTGGTCGCAGGGCCTGGAAACACCATATATTTT
v_gene: TRBV11-2; abundance: .; j_gene: TRBJ1-4; d_gene: .; CDR3aa: CASGASSTNEKLFF; CDR3nt: TGTGCCAGCGGGGCTTCCTCAACTAATGAAAAACTGTTTTTT
v_gene: TRBV19; abundance: .; j_gene: TRBJ1-2; d_gene: .; CDR3aa: CASRQRTDNYGYTF; CDR3nt: TGTGCCAGTAGACAACGGACAGATAACTATGGCTACACCTTC
v_gene: TRBV7-2; abundance: .; j_gene: TRBJ2-7; d_gene: TRBD1; CDR3aa: CASSGRTGGPYEQYF; CDR3nt: TGTGCCAGCAGCGGCAGGACAGGGGGTCCCTACGAGCAGTACTTC
v_gene: TRBV25-1; abundance: .; j_gene: TRBJ2-3; d_gene: .; CDR3aa: CASSARVPLDTQYF; CDR3nt: TGTGCCAGCAGTGCCAGGGTTCCTCTTGATACGCAGTATTTT
v_gene: TRBV7-3; abundance: .; j_gene: TRBJ2-7; d_gene: .; CDR3aa: CASSLIRGGRSYEQYF; CDR3nt: TGTGCCAGCAGCTTAATAAGGGGCGGCCGCTCCTACGAGCAGTACTTC
v_gene: TRBV27; abundance: .; j_gene: TRBJ1-6; d_gene: .; CDR3aa: CASSWGENNSPLHF; CDR3nt: TGTGCCAGCAGTTGGGGGGAAAATAATTCACCCCTCCACTTT
v_gene: TRBV9; abundance: .; j_gene: TRBJ2-7; d_gene: TRBD1; CDR3aa: CASSIGQGSPYEQYF; CDR3nt: TGTGCCAGCAGCATCGGACAGGGGTCCCCCTACGAGCAGTACTTC
v_gene: TRBV18; abundance: .; j_gene: TRBJ2-7; d_gene: TRBD1; CDR3aa: CASSREASDRTLIYEQYF; CDR3nt: TGTGCCAGCTCACGAGAAGCCTCGGACAGGACCCTAATCTACGAGCAGTACTTC
v_gene: TRBV7-3; abundance: .; j_gene: TRBJ2-1; d_gene: TRBD2; CDR3aa: CASSLSLAGGGNEQFF; CDR3nt: TGTGCCAGCAGCTTAAGTCTAGCGGGGGGTGGCAATGAGCAGTTCTTC
v_gene: TRBV7-9; abundance: .; j_gene: TRBJ1-1; d_gene: .; CDR3aa: CASSYLSPRGTEAFF; CDR3nt: TGTGCCAGCAGCTACTTGAGCCCGAGAGGGACTGAAGCTTTCTTT
v_gene: TRBV6-6; abundance: .; j_gene: TRBJ1-5; d_gene: .; CDR3aa: CASTDSQPQHF; CDR3nt: TGTGCCAGCACAGACAGCCAGCCCCAGCATTTT
v_gene: TRBV5-6; abundance: once; j_gene: TRBJ1-1; d_gene: .; CDR3aa: CASSLVGDTEAFF; CDR3nt: TGTGCCAGCAGCTTGGTCGGGGACACTGAAGCTTTCTTT
v_gene: TRBV18; abundance: .; j_gene: TRBJ2-7; d_gene: .; CDR3aa: CASSPGRGDKYEQYF; CDR3nt: TGTGCCAGCTCACCAGGGCGGGGTGACAAATACGAGCAGTACTTC
v_gene: TRBV28; abundance: few; j_gene: TRBJ1-2; d_gene: TRBD1; CDR3aa: CASSWTGNYGYTF; CDR3nt: TGTGCCAGCAGTTGGACAGGGAACTATGGCTACACCTTC
v_gene: TRBV6-1; abundance: .; j_gene: TRBJ2-5; d_gene: TRBD1; CDR3aa: CASNDRGNQETQYF; CDR3nt: TGTGCCAGCAACGACAGGGGGAATCAAGAGACCCAGTACTTC
v_gene: TRBV6-5; abundance: .; j_gene: TRBJ2-7; d_gene: .; CDR3aa: CASSYRDTYEQYF; CDR3nt: TGTGCCAGCAGTTACCGGGACACCTACGAGCAGTACTTC
v_gene: TRBV11-3; abundance: few; j_gene: TRBJ2-5; d_gene: TRBD2; CDR3aa: CASSLVGGGARETQYF; CDR3nt: TGTGCCAGCAGCTTAGTAGGCGGGGGGGCCCGGGAGACCCAGTACTTC
v_gene: TRBV9; abundance: .; j_gene: TRBJ1-1; d_gene: TRBD1; CDR3aa: CASSAGQGVEAFF; CDR3nt: TGTGCCAGCAGCGCGGGACAGGGGGTGGAGGCTTTCTTT
v_gene: TRBV11-3; abundance: .; j_gene: TRBJ2-7; d_gene: .; CDR3aa: CASSRSGSYEQYF; CDR3nt: TGTGCCAGCAGCCGCTCGGGATCCTACGAGCAGTACTTC
v_gene: TRBV28; abundance: .; j_gene: TRBJ1-4; d_gene: .; CDR3aa: CASSPGSGLDEKLFF; CDR3nt: TGTGCCAGCAGCCCAGGTTCAGGGTTGGATGAAAAACTGTTTTTT
v_gene: TRBV2; abundance: .; j_gene: TRBJ2-7; d_gene: .; CDR3aa: CASSERGRGEIYEQYF; CDR3nt: TGTGCCAGCAGTGAAAGGGGCAGGGGGGAAATCTACGAGCAGTACTTC
v_gene: TRBV10-1; abundance: .; j_gene: TRBJ2-1; d_gene: TRBD1; CDR3aa: CASSAEPGGLGSSEQFF; CDR3nt: TGCGCCAGCAGTGCCGAGCCAGGGGGCCTCGGGTCAAGTGAGCAGTTCTTC
v_gene: TRBV18; abundance: .; j_gene: TRBJ2-7; d_gene: TRBD1; CDR3aa: CASSLSASNTGTGIYEQYF; CDR3nt: TGTGCCAGCTCACTCTCGGCGAGTAATACCGGGACAGGGATTTACGAGCAGTACTTC
v_gene: TRBV30; abundance: .; j_gene: TRBJ1-6; d_gene: TRBD1; CDR3aa: CAWRAGTDRSPLHF; CDR3nt: TGTGCCTGGAGGGCCGGGACAGATAGATCACCCCTCCACTTT
v_gene: TRBV30; abundance: .; j_gene: TRBJ2-5; d_gene: TRBD2; CDR3aa: CAWRGRPGGTQYF; CDR3nt: TGTGCCTGGCGCGGGAGACCTGGGGGGACCCAGTACTTC
v_gene: TRBV29-1; abundance: .; j_gene: TRBJ2-7; d_gene: .; CDR3aa: CSVDVTGNRYEQYF; CDR3nt: TGCAGCGTTGATGTTACGGGGAATCGCTACGAGCAGTACTTC
v_gene: TRBV19; abundance: .; j_gene: TRBJ1-4; d_gene: TRBD1; CDR3aa: CASSMTGGGFTNEKLFF; CDR3nt: TGTGCCAGTAGTATGACAGGGGGCGGATTTACTAATGAAAAACTGTTTTTT